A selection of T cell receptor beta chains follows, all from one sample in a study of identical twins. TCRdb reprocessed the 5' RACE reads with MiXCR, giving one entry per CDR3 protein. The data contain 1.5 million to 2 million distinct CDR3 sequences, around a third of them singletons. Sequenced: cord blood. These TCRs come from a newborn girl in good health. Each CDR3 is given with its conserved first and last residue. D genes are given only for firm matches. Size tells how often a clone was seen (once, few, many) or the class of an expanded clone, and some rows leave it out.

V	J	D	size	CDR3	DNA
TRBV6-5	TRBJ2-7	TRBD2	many	CASSYSRLAGGYEQYF	TGTGCCAGCAGTTACTCGAGACTAGCGGGAGGGTACGAGCAGTACTTC
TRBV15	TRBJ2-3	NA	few	CATSRAFPNVALDTQYF	TGTGCCACCAGCAGAGCTTTCCCGAATGTCGCCTTGGATACGCAGTATTTT
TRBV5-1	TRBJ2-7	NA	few	CASSPVGESYEQYF	TGCGCCAGCAGCCCGGTGGGGGAGTCCTACGAGCAGTACTTC
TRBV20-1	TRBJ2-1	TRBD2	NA	CSAVTSSGSSMQFF	TGCAGTGCTGTGACTAGCTCGGGATCTAGTATGCAGTTCTTC
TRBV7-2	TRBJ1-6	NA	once	CASSLSPLNNSPLHF	TGTGCCAGCAGCTTATCTCCGCTGAATAATTCACCCCTCCACTTT
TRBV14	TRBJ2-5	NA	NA	CASSLKQLSVQETQYF	TGTGCCAGCAGCCTCAAACAACTATCCGTCCAAGAGACCCAGTACTTC
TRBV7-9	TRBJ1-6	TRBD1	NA	CASSRLSGTGNSPLHF	TGTGCCAGCAGCCGACTATCCGGGACAGGGAATTCACCCCTCCACTTT
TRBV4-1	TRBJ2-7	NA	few	CASSRTGVNDEQYF	TGCGCCAGCAGCCGGACGGGAGTTAACGACGAGCAGTACTTC
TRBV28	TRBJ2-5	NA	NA	CASSFIGTERETQYF	TGTGCCAGCAGTTTTATAGGGACTGAAAGAGAGACCCAGTACTTC
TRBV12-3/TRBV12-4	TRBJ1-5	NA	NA	CASTPDPMGQPQHF	TGTGCCAGCACCCCGGACCCGATGGGTCAGCCCCAGCATTTT
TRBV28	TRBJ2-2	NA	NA	CASRRGYSNTGELFF	TGTGCCAGCAGGAGGGGCTACTCGAACACCGGGGAGCTGTTTTTT
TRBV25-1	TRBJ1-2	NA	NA	CASSARTRDYGYTF	TGTGCCAGCAGTGCTCGAACAAGGGACTATGGCTACACCTTC
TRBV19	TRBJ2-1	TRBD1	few	CASRHDRGTYNEQFF	TGTGCCAGTAGACACGACAGGGGGACCTACAATGAGCAGTTCTTC
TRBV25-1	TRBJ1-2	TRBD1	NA	CASRTGGAGGYTF	TGTGCCAGCAGGACAGGGGGCGCGGGAGGCTACACCTTC
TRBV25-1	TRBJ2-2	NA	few	CASSDRVNTGELFF	TGTGCCAGCAGTGACAGGGTGAACACCGGGGAGCTGTTTTTT
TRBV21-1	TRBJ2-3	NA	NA	CASSKYKRSRGSTDTQYF	TGTGCCAGCAGCAAATACAAAAGGAGCAGAGGGAGCACAGATACGCAGTATTTT
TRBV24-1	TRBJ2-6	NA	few	CATSDRVRHSGANVLTF	TGTGCCACCAGTGACCGGGTTCGGCACTCCGGGGCCAACGTCCTGACTTTC
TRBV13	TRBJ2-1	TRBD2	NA	CASSSGSGAAPDNEQFF	TGTGCCAGCAGCTCAGGTAGCGGGGCCGCCCCGGACAATGAGCAGTTCTTC
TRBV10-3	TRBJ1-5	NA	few	CAISERPGFNSNQPQHF	TGTGCCATCAGTGAGCGACCGGGGTTCAATAGCAATCAGCCCCAGCATTTT
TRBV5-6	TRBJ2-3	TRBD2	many	CASRYGTSGTDTQYF	TGTGCCAGCAGGTACGGGACTAGCGGCACAGATACGCAGTATTTT
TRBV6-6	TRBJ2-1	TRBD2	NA	CASSYSQRDRDEQFF	TGTGCCAGCAGTTACTCCCAGCGGGACCGCGATGAGCAGTTCTTC
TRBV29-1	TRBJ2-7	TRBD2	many	CSVSGGLQSYEQYF	TGCAGCGTTTCCGGGGGACTACAATCCTACGAGCAGTACTTC
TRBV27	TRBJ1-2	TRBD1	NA	CASRSRTGYGYTF	TGTGCCAGCAGATCGAGGACAGGGTATGGCTACACCTTC
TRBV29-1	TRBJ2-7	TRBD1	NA	CSTKPWDRRPDNEQYF	TGCAGCACCAAACCTTGGGACAGGCGACCTGACAATGAGCAGTACTTC
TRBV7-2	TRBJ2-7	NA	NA	CASSLTTVGPYEQYF	TGTGCCAGCAGCTTAACGACAGTAGGTCCTTACGAGCAGTACTTC
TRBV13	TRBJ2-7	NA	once	CASSLGGGFRARPFYNEQYF	TGTGCCAGCAGCTTAGGGGGGGGTTTCAGGGCTCGTCCATTTTACAATGAGCAGTACTTC
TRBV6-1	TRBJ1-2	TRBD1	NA	CASSPRPTGGNYGYTF	TGTGCCAGCAGCCCGAGGCCGACAGGGGGCAACTATGGCTACACCTTC
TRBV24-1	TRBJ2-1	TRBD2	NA	CATSGSTSGTCNEQFF	TGTGCCACCAGTGGGAGTACTAGCGGGACCTGCAATGAGCAGTTCTTC
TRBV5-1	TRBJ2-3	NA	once	CASSFLNLAAGSTDTQYF	TGCGCCAGCAGCTTCCTAAACTTAGCGGCGGGGAGCACAGATACGCAGTATTTT
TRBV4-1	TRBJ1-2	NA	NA	CASSQEGKLRGYGYTF	TGCGCCAGCAGCCAAGAGGGAAAGCTTAGGGGGTATGGCTACACCTTC
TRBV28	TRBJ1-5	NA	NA	CASSPYPDRLNQPQHF	TGTGCCAGCAGTCCATACCCCGACAGGCTAAATCAGCCCCAGCATTTT
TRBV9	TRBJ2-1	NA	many	CASSVFGERYNEQFF	TGTGCCAGCAGCGTATTTGGAGAGCGATACAATGAGCAGTTCTTC
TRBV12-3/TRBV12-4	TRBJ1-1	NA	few	CASSLVPRGSTEAFF	TGTGCCAGCAGTTTAGTCCCACGGGGAAGCACTGAAGCTTTCTTT
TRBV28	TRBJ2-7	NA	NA	CASSFRGQPYEQYF	TGTGCCAGCAGTTTCCGAGGACAGCCCTACGAGCAGTACTTC
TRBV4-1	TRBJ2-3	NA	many	CASSRYTGTSTDTQYF	TGCGCCAGCAGCCGGTATACCGGGACTAGCACAGATACGCAGTATTTT
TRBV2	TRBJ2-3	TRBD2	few	CASSESPASGPTDTQYF	TGTGCCAGCAGTGAAAGTCCGGCTAGCGGACCTACAGATACGCAGTATTTT
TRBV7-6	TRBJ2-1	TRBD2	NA	CASSQIITGLAGSYNEQFF	TGTGCCAGCAGTCAAATTATAACCGGACTAGCGGGATCCTACAATGAGCAGTTCTTC
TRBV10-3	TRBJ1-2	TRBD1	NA	CAMGQGAASHGYTF	TGTGCCATGGGACAGGGGGCTGCCTCCCATGGCTACACCTTC
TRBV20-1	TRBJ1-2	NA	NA	CSAHKTGIGGYTF	TGCAGTGCTCACAAAACAGGGATTGGTGGCTACACCTTC
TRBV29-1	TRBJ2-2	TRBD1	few	CSVGQGAGGELFF	TGCAGCGTTGGACAGGGGGCTGGCGGGGAGCTGTTTTTT
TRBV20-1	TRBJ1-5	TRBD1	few	CSARNRGGNQPQHF	TGCAGTGCTAGGAACAGGGGGGGCAATCAGCCCCAGCATTTT
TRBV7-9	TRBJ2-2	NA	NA	CASSFKGYTGELFF	TGTGCCAGCAGCTTCAAGGGTTACACCGGGGAGCTGTTTTTT
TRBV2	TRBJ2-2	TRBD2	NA	CASREHGDYHGGELFF	TGTGCCAGCAGAGAACATGGGGACTACCACGGCGGGGAGCTGTTTTTT
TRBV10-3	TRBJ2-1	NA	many	CAISESGDNEQFF	TGTGCCATCAGTGAGTCGGGGGACAATGAGCAGTTCTTC
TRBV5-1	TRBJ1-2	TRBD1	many	CASSPGQLNYGYTF	TGCGCCAGCAGCCCGGGACAGCTTAACTATGGCTACACCTTC
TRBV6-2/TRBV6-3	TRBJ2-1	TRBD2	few	CASRMAGGYSEQFF	TGTGCCAGCAGAATGGCGGGGGGGTACAGTGAGCAGTTCTTC
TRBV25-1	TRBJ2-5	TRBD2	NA	CASSVLAGPQYF	TGTGCCAGCAGTGTTCTAGCGGGGCCTCAGTACTTC
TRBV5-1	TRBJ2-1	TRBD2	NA	CASSRGTSGGAYDEQFF	TGCGCCAGCAGCAGGGGGACTAGCGGGGGGGCATACGATGAGCAGTTCTTC
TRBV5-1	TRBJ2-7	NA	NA	CASNFMGLPFSYNEQYF	TGCGCCAGCAACTTCATGGGGCTCCCCTTCTCCTACAATGAGCAGTACTTC
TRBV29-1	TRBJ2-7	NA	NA	CSLDLDREGYEQYF	TGCAGCCTCGATTTGGACAGGGAGGGGTACGAGCAGTACTTC
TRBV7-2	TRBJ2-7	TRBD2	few	CASSLGGIAGGSYEQYF	TGTGCCAGCAGCTTAGGGGGTATAGCGGGAGGCTCCTACGAGCAGTACTTC
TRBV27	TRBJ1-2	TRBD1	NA	CASSPGQGGPNYGYTF	TGTGCCAGCAGTCCGGGACAGGGAGGACCTAACTATGGCTACACCTTC
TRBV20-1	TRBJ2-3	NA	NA	CSARVAGTSTDTQYF	TGCAGTGCTAGAGTTGCAGGGACTAGCACAGATACGCAGTATTTT
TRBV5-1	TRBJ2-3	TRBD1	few	CASSLEQGVGTDTQYF	TGCGCCAGCAGCTTGGAACAGGGGGTAGGCACAGATACGCAGTATTTT